This entry features one T cell receptor (beta chain) sequence. Its antigen is not known. CDR1 is SGHNT, CDR2 YYREEE, per germline (reference sequence). Trimming cost V 8 bases and J 0 bases, with 14 bases left between them. The CDR3 sequence is 14 residues long. This sample was included in a study of T cell repertoires in cytomegalovirus infection. Study at large: Indications of both CMV infection and matching HLA type were provided by public TCR beta signatures.

Using its own MiXCR run on the reads, TCRdb lists one record per CDR3 protein. The repertoire includes about 740,000 distinct CDR3 sequences, 35% to 45% of them detected once, and more than 2.5% sits in the top ten. Findings of the study overall: HLA-C-restricted CMV-specific TCR beta clonotypes were dominant in the ex vivo response. CMV carriers with the relevant HLA were identified by cumulative public TCR beta family frequency.

This chain connects TRBV5-4 to TRBJ1-1; D uncertain. The sequence derives from a human donor in good health (CMV status not recorded). Some clones in this sample may be carry-over from other donors' samples. What was sequenced was PBMCs. In nucleotides, the CDR3 is TGTGCCAGAAGATTGGGCCCATTGAACACTGAAGCTTTCTTT. Encoded protein: CARRLGPLNTEAFF.